These 2 T cell receptor beta chains share one sample of origin, sequenced in a study of T-cell memory formation after mild COVID-19. MiXCR, applied by TCRdb to the 5' RACE reads, yields one record per CDR3 protein. The table has roughly 450,000 distinct CDR3 sequences, approximately 18% seen once. The material sequenced was PBMCs or a T cell subset sorted from them (not recorded which). The receptors originated from an adult woman who had mild COVID-19 (a few samples of this study predate the infection). Cell type and time point are not known.

The rearrangement uses TRBV29-1 and TRBJ1-2; a possible D gene is TRBD1 (5 bases). CDR1 and CDR2 from the germline V gene are SQVTM and ANQGSEA. The CDR3 covers 10 residues. Trimming left V 5 bases short and J 11 bases short, with 12 bases between. This CDR3 is CSVSQGHYTF. In nucleotides, the CDR3 is TGCAGCGTTTCTCAGGGCCATTACACCTTC.

CDR3 loop: CASRTGGGFEQYF. CDR3 DNA sequence: TGTGCCAGCCGGACGGGAGGTGGGTTTGAGCAGTACTTC. This chain uses TRBV6-5 with TRBJ2-7; TRBD2 matches at 7 bases. Germline lookup yields CDR1 MNHEY and CDR2 SVGAGI. J gave up 7 bases and V 8 bases, and 11 bases lay outside the gene matches. The CDR3 sequence is 13 residues long.